This TCR beta chain derives from a study of control samples from healthy donors and cancer patients. The CDR3 consists of 13 residues. The V and J ends lost 6 bases and 5 bases, in that order; junction bases with no gene match: 3. Germline CDR1 reads SNHLY; CDR2 reads FYNNEI. The protocol was immunoSEQ multiplex PCR, while the TCRdb copy is restricted to in-frame clones and leaves out a portion. The sample records about 120,000 clones, 90% being singletons. This sequence was found in a man aged 35 to 55 in good health. The sample consisted of blood. The chain links TRBV2 to TRBJ2-5, with 10 positions matching TRBD1. The CDR3 sequence is CASRTGGAETQYF. CDR3 in DNA: TGTGCCAGCAGGACAGGGGGCGCGGAGACCCAGTACTTC.